Listed here are 8 T cell receptor beta chains from one sample, sequenced in a study of T cell repertoires in cytomegalovirus infection. One entry per CDR3 protein, called by TCRdb with MiXCR from the reads. The sample holds approximately 170,000 distinct CDR3 sequences, roughly a sixth seen once. The sequenced material came from CD8+ T cells from PBMCs. The source is a human donor in good health (CMV status not recorded). Some clones in this sample may be carry-over from other donors' samples.

This chain connects TRBV11-2 to TRBJ2-7; D is uncertain. The germline V gene has CDR1 SGHAT and CDR2 FQNNGV. Trimming removed 2 bases from V and 5 bases from J, with 7 bases in between. This CDR3 has 12 residues. CDR3 nucleotides: TGTGCCAGCAGCTTAAGTAATCACGAGCAGTACTTC. Its protein product is CASSLSNHEQYF. The full variable domain, in which reference TRBV11-2 and TRBJ2-7 provide the parts outside the CDR3, is EAGVAQSPRYKIIEKRQSVAFWCNPISGHATLYWYQQILGQGPKLLIQFQNNGVVDDSQLPKDRFSAERLKGVDSTLKIQPAKLEDSAVYLCASSLSNHEQYFGPGTRLTVT.

This clonotype was seen a few times. The genes are TRBV7-6 and TRBJ2-1; 8 nucleotides agree with TRBD1. This CDR3 is built from 13 residues. Germline CDR1 SGHVS, CDR2 FNYEAQ. Trimming removed 5 bases from V and 14 bases from J; junction bases left unmatched: 11. The CDR3 nucleotides are TGTGCCAGCAGCGGGCGACAGGGGCCCTTGGAGTTCTTC. Encoded protein: CASSGRQGPLEFF.

This clonotype has a count of ten or more. The rearrangement joins TRBV11-2 to TRBJ2-5; D remains ambiguous. The CDR3 has 14 amino acids. The V and J ends lost 3 bases and 5 bases respectively, with 13 bases between them. Germline V gene sequence: CDR1 SGHAT, CDR2 FQNNGV. The CDR3 is CASSLEFAEETQYF. The CDR3 nucleotides are TGTGCCAGCAGCTTGGAGTTCGCGGAGGAGACCCAGTACTTC.

This chain joins TRBV6-2 or TRBV6-3 and TRBJ2-1; D gene unclear. The CDR3 runs 14 residues. CDR1 and CDR2 (germline): MNHEY, SVGEGT. Trimming stripped 3 bases from V and 7 bases from J, with 13 bases between. In DNA form, the CDR3 reads TGTGCCAGCAGTTATCTATCTCGACGGAATGAGCAGTTCTTC. Translated: CASSYLSRRNEQFF.

This clonotype appeared many times. The chain has TRBV7-8 and TRBJ1-1; D is unresolved. V gave up 5 bases and J gave up 0 bases, with 10 bases separating them. There are 14 residues in the CDR3. Germline V gene lookup returns CDR1 SGHVS and CDR2 FQNEAQ. The chain's CDR3 is CASSLRGLNTEAFF. In DNA form, the CDR3 reads TGTGCCAGCAGCCTAAGAGGGCTGAACACTGAAGCTTTCTTT.

The chain employs TRBV7-8 and TRBJ2-7, with 10 positions matching TRBD2. Germline-derived CDR1 and CDR2 are SGHVS and FQNEAQ. Trimming removed 5 bases from V and 2 bases from J; junction bases left unmatched: 6. The length of the CDR3 is 15 residues. CDR3 residues: CASSPLAGVPYEQYF. For the CDR3, the DNA is TGTGCCAGCAGCCCGCTAGCGGGGGTCCCCTACGAGCAGTACTTC.

The J gene is TRBJ2-7, the V gene TRBV6-2 or TRBV6-3; 8 bases are shared with TRBD1. CDR1 and CDR2 from the germline V gene are MNHEY and SVGEGT. V was clipped by 5 bases and J by 3 bases; unmatched bases: 3. The CDR3 is 13 amino acids. The CDR3 loop reads CASSAGTGYEQYF. The CDR3 nucleotides are TGTGCCAGCAGTGCCGGGACAGGCTACGAGCAGTACTTC.

The gene calls are TRBV19 and TRBJ2-1; D possibly corresponds to TRBD1 (6 bases). V was clipped by 2 bases and J by 2 bases, with 10 bases between them. CDR3 length: 15 amino acids. Germline V gives CDR1 LNHDA, CDR2 SQIVND (reference sequence). DNA for the CDR3: TGTGCCAGTAGTATAATCACAGGGCCCTACAATGAGCAGTTCTTC. It is translated as CASSIITGPYNEQFF.